The clone carrying this T cell receptor (beta chain) was seen ten or more times. Different DNA sequences within this sample yield the same CDR3. This sample was included in a study of shared clonotypes between healthy human individuals. The repertoire was sequenced with immunoSEQ multiplex PCR; TCRdb's copy has only in-frame clones and lacks some. The sample lists about 600,000 clones; about 80% were seen once. The CDR3 covers 17 residues. Germline V CDR1 and CDR2: MGHDK, SYGVNS. Trimming stripped 0 bases from V and 1 base from J, with 15 bases between. Unsorted material relied on about 90 million PBMCs as the source of genomic DNA.

V and J are TRBV25-1 and TRBJ1-1; possible D gene TRBD1, 5 bases. Specimen: PBMCs. The TCR originated in a woman in her thirties or forties in good health. Some clones in this sample may be carry-over from other donors' samples. The CDR3 sequence is CASSEYATGQGNTEAFF. The CDR3 DNA is TGTGCCAGCAGTGAATATGCGACTGGGCAGGGGAACACTGAAGCTTTCTTT.